This T cell receptor (beta chain) was observed in a study of shared clonotypes between healthy human individuals. The trim removed 6 bases at V and 6 bases at J, leaving 6 bases unmatched. Germline V gene data show CDR1 as SGHTA and CDR2 as FQGNSA. The CDR3 sequence is 13 residues long. In the authors' methods: In the immunoSEQ data, sequences were junction-only and lacked quality scores, so filtering differed. Produced via immunoSEQ multiplex PCR; TCRdb's table is partial and in-frame only. Clone size and V and J calls were adopted from that table, with D and trimming inferred from the DNA. The profile shows 450,000 to 500,000 clones, about 80% of them singletons. There are many counts of this clone.

Sequencing used PBMCs. The V and J genes are TRBV7-2 and TRBJ2-7, with 9 bases matching TRBD1. The receptor was derived from a woman between 40 and 50 years old in good health. Some clones in this sample may be carry-over from other donors' samples. CDR3 DNA: TGTGCCAGCAGAACCAGACAGGGGGGCGAGCAGTACTTC. It encodes CASRTRQGGEQYF.